What follows are 24 T cell receptor beta chains derived from one specimen sequenced in a study of T cell changes during pregnancy in multiple sclerosis. TCRdb's copy holds only in-frame clones and misses some; the assay was immunoSEQ multiplex PCR. The sample includes approximately 25,000 clones, 88% of them seen just once. The input for sequencing was CD4+ T cells from peripheral blood mononuclear cells, taken in the first trimester of pregnancy. These TCRs come from a female donor in good health, enrolled as a control in a pregnancy study.

The gene calls are TRBV5-6 and TRBJ2-7; D uncertain. This CDR3 region has 11 residues. Germline V CDR1 and CDR2: SGHDT, YYEEEE. The V gene lost 1 base and the J gene lost 6 bases, with 5 bases spanning the gap. CDR3 nucleotide sequence: TGTGCCAGCAGCTTGAGCACCGAGCAGTACTTC. Protein sequence: CASSLSTEQYF.

The chain joins TRBV19 to TRBJ2-7, with a weak D call TRBD2 (5 bases). This CDR3 is built from 13 residues. Germline V gene data show CDR1 as LNHDA and CDR2 as SQIVND (reference sequence). V was shortened by 3 bases and J by 6 bases, with 12 bases between the two germline ends. DNA for the CDR3: TGTGCCAGTAGTATCGCCCCCCGGGGCGAGCAGTACTTC. Protein sequence: CASSIAPRGEQYF.

This chain joins TRBV21-1 and TRBJ2-7; TRBD1, the D gene given by the table, was not confirmed from the DNA. TRBV21-1 is noted as a pseudogene. The CDR3 sequence is 15 residues long. The CDR3 DNA follows: TGTGCCAGCAGCGCGAACAGGCTCCCCTCCTACGAGCAGTACTTC. Translated: CASSANRLPSYEQYF.

J is TRBJ1-4 and V is TRBV18; D perhaps matches TRBD1 (5 bases). The germline CDR1 and CDR2 sequences are KGHSH and LQKENI. This CDR3 comprises 18 residues. Trimming left V 1 base short and J 0 bases short, with 15 bases between. The CDR3 spells CASSPLRAGRSTNEKLFF. DNA of the CDR3: TGTGCCAGCTCACCACTACGGGCAGGGCGGTCAACTAATGAAAAACTGTTTTTT.

This sequence joins TRBV2 and TRBJ1-1, with 9 positions matching TRBD1. Germline assignment: CDR1 SNHLY and CDR2 FYNNEI. CDR3 length equals 15 residues. Germline trimming cut 3 bases from V and 4 bases from J; bases unmatched to any gene: 6. Written as DNA, the CDR3 is TGTGCCAGCAGTGACCTCGACAGGGGGGGCACTGAAGCTTTCTTT. Its protein is CASSDLDRGGTEAFF.

The V and J genes are TRBV11-2 and TRBJ1-2; D gene uncertain. CDR1 SGHAT and CDR2 FQNNGV come from the germline V gene. Trimming left V 4 bases short and J 1 base short, with 4 bases between. The CDR3 sequence is 12 residues long. CDR3 nucleotide sequence: TGTGCCAGCAGCTCCAATAACTATGGCTACACCTTC. Its translation is CASSSNNYGYTF.

V and J are TRBV28 and TRBJ1-2, with 9 bases lining up with TRBD1. Germline V CDR1 and CDR2: MDHEN, SYDVKM. This CDR3 contains 15 residues. The J segment lost 6 bases and the V segment lost 7 bases, leaving 12 bases of the junction unmatched. CDR3 in amino acids: CASIIGTGRADGYTF. DNA for the CDR3: TGTGCCAGCATCATTGGGACAGGGAGAGCAGATGGCTACACCTTC.

This CDR3 is CASSSQGGTEAFF. The CDR3 DNA reads TGTGCCAGCAGTTCCCAGGGGGGCACTGAAGCTTTCTTT. The chain is built from TRBV2 and TRBJ1-1; 7 nucleotides line up with TRBD1. The germline CDR1 and CDR2 sequences are SNHLY and FYNNEI. The CDR3 is made up of 13 amino acids. The V segment lost 5 bases and the J segment 4 bases; nucleotides outside the gene matches: 4.

The chain has TRBV27 and TRBJ2-1, with unresolved D. The V gene lost 2 bases and the J gene lost 0 bases, with 5 bases spanning the gap. The CDR3 spans 14 residues. Germline values: CDR1 MNHEY, CDR2 SMNVEV (reference sequence). CDR3 in amino acids: CASSLLDSYNEQFF. The CDR3 DNA follows: TGTGCCAGCAGTTTACTAGACTCCTACAATGAGCAGTTCTTC.

The chain joins TRBV5-1 to TRBJ2-3; D perhaps matches TRBD1 (5 bases). Germline CDR1 and CDR2: SGHRS and YFSETQ. Trimming shortened V by 0 bases and J by 2 bases, and 10 bases separated the two germline ends. This CDR3 comprises 15 residues. The CDR3 loop is CASSLAHRLTDTQYF. The CDR3 bases are TGCGCCAGCAGCTTGGCCCACAGGCTCACAGATACGCAGTATTTT. Full variable domain (remainder filled in from reference TRBV5-1 and TRBJ2-3): KAGVTQTPRYLIKTRGQQVTLSCSPISGHRSVSWYQQTPGQGLQFLFEYFSETQRNKGNFPGRFSGRQFSNSRSEMNVSTLELGDSALYLCASSLAHRLTDTQYFGPGTRLTVL.

This clone came up a few times. This chain links TRBV29-1 with TRBJ1-1; TRBD1 matches 10 bases. With V trimmed by 4 bases and J by 7 bases, 6 bases remained unmatched. The CDR3 loop spans 13 amino acids. Germline V gives CDR1 SQVTM, CDR2 ANQGSEA. CDR3 in DNA: TGCAGCGTTGGAGACAGGGGGCGCGATGAAGCTTTCTTT. Translated, it gives CSVGDRGRDEAFF.

V and J are TRBV6-1 and TRBJ2-7; weak D call: TRBD2 (6 bases). In germline, CDR1 is MNHNS, CDR2 SASEGT. CDR3 size: 13 residues. Deletions cut 7 bases from V and 7 bases from J, with 17 bases between. This CDR3 reads CASNSGRTGEQYF. For the CDR3, the DNA is TGTGCCAGCAATTCAGGGAGGACTGGGGAGCAGTACTTC.

Written as DNA, the CDR3 is TGTGCCAGCAGTGAAGGCGCCAGGGCGCTGTTTTTT. It translates to CASSEGARALFF. J is TRBJ1-4 and V is TRBV2, with D perhaps matching TRBD1 (5 bases). Trimming cost V 1 base and J 14 bases, with 11 bases left between them. CDR1 and CDR2 (germline): SNHLY, FYNNEI. The CDR3 sequence is 12 residues long.

V and J are TRBV5-6 and TRBJ2-3; D is perhaps TRBD1 (5 bases). Trimming removed 4 bases at V and 1 base at J, with 19 bases between. CDR3 length: 17 amino acids. Germline V gives CDR1 SGHDT, CDR2 YYEEEE. CDR3 loop: CASSLPGSWVGTDTQYF. The CDR3 bases are TGTGCCAGCAGCCTCCCAGGGTCCTGGGTAGGCACAGATACGCAGTATTTT.

The chain joins TRBV18 to TRBJ2-1; D call uncertain. Germline V lookup: CDR1 KGHSH, CDR2 LQKENI. V was cut by 0 bases and J by 8 bases, with 8 bases left in between. The CDR3 is 13 amino acids. CDR3 bases: TGTGCCAGCTCACCACCTTCGAGCGATGAGCAGTTCTTC. Its protein product is CASSPPSSDEQFF.

This chain connects TRBV6-1 to TRBJ2-1; TRBD1 agrees at 8 bases. The junction had 6 bases not matched to a gene; V was cut back by 3 bases and J by 5 bases. Germline V gene lookup returns CDR1 MNHNS and CDR2 SASEGT. The CDR3 loop spans 15 amino acids. CDR3 sequence (DNA): TGTGCCAGCAGTGAGGGCAGGGGGCTTAACAATGAGCAGTTCTTC. It is translated as CASSEGRGLNNEQFF.

The CDR3 sequence is CASSPNSYTGELFF. The CDR3 DNA reads as TGTGCCAGCTCACCAAACAGCTACACCGGGGAGCTGTTTTTT. The chain links TRBV18 to TRBJ2-2; D unclear. The germline V and J ends were trimmed by 2 bases and 3 bases, with 7 bases remaining between them. Per germline, CDR1 KGHSH and CDR2 LQKENI. The CDR3 is made up of 14 amino acids. The entire variable domain, with the rest obtained from reference TRBV18 and TRBJ2-2, is as follows: NAGVMQNPRHLVRRRGQEARLRCSPMKGHSHVYWYRQLPEEGLKFMVYLQKENIIDESGMPKERFSAEFPKEGPSILRIQQVVRGDSAAYFCASSPNSYTGELFFGEGSRLTVL.

The chain combines TRBV5-5 with TRBJ1-2, with a possible D match to TRBD1 (5 bases). The V and J ends lost 0 bases and 5 bases respectively, with 8 bases between them. Germline V lookup: CDR1 SGHKS, CDR2 YYEKEE (reference sequence). The CDR3 spans 13 residues. The CDR3 sequence is CASSLEGRYGYTF. CDR3 nucleotides: TGTGCCAGCAGCTTGGAGGGGAGGTATGGCTACACCTTC.

V usage is TRBV5-1 and J usage is TRBJ1-5; 7 bases map to TRBD1. The CDR3 covers 14 residues. Looked up from germline, CDR1 is SGHRS and CDR2 is YFSETQ. V gave up 1 base and J gave up 5 bases; unmatched junction bases: 3. Written as DNA, the CDR3 is TGCGCCAGCAGCTTGAAAGGGGGCGATCAGCCCCAGCATTTT. Protein sequence: CASSLKGGDQPQHF. Full variable domain (remainder filled in from reference TRBV5-1 and TRBJ1-5): KAGVTQTPRYLIKTRGQQVTLSCSPISGHRSVSWYQQTPGQGLQFLFEYFSETQRNKGNFPGRFSGRQFSNSRSEMNVSTLELGDSALYLCASSLKGGDQPQHFGDGTRLSIL.

This clone was seen a single time. The chain uses TRBV5-5 and TRBJ2-2; D is perhaps TRBD2 (5 bases). There are 17 residues in the CDR3. Trimming left V 4 bases short and J 5 bases short, with 21 bases between. The germline V gene encodes CDR1 SGHKS and CDR2 YYEKEE (reference sequence). The CDR3 DNA reads as TGTGCCAGCAGCGCGCGGACTCTCACCCTGGGGACCGGGGAGCTGTTTTTT. Translation: CASSARTLTLGTGELFF.

The rearrangement links TRBV6-6 to TRBJ1-1; 8 nucleotides line up with TRBD1. V was pared by 5 bases and J by 6 bases, with 8 bases of the junction left unmatched. The germline V gene encodes CDR1 MNHNY and CDR2 SVGAGI (reference sequence). The CDR3 totals 14 residues. CDR3 residues: CASSGTGGDSEAFF. Written as DNA, the CDR3 is TGTGCCAGCAGTGGGACAGGAGGCGATTCTGAAGCTTTCTTT.

The chain couples TRBV12-5 to TRBJ1-2, with D tentatively TRBD1 (5 bases). CDR1 LGHNT and CDR2 FRNRAP come from the germline V gene. The CDR3 runs to 13 residues. V shed 7 bases and J shed 2 bases, with 11 bases lying between them. CDR3 residues: CASANGGNYGYTF. As DNA, the CDR3 is TGTGCTAGTGCCAATGGGGGGAACTATGGCTACACCTTC.

This chain connects TRBV5-4 to TRBJ2-1, with TRBD2 matching 10 bases. This CDR3 is built from 15 residues. With 2 bases clipped from V and 4 bases from J, the junction kept 3 bases outside the gene matches. The germline V gene encodes CDR1 SGHNT and CDR2 YYREEE (reference sequence). This CDR3 is CASSFSGGPYNEQFF. The CDR3 coding sequence is TGTGCCAGCAGCTTTAGCGGGGGGCCTTACAATGAGCAGTTCTTC.

This clone has a single count. This CDR3 reads CASSPGLAGEKYEQYF. In DNA form, the CDR3 reads TGTGCCAGCTCTCCGGGACTAGCGGGGGAGAAATACGAGCAGTACTTC. The chain joins TRBV18 to TRBJ2-7; 14 nucleotides align to TRBD2. This CDR3 contains 16 residues. V dropped 6 bases and J dropped 4; count of bases not matched to a gene: 8. Germline values: CDR1 KGHSH, CDR2 LQKENI.